The 32 T cell receptor beta chains below all came from one sample that was sequenced in a study of control samples from healthy donors and cancer patients. Using immunoSEQ multiplex PCR, the repertoire was profiled, and TCRdb retains in-frame clones only, with some absent. This sample has 150,000 to 200,000 clones, with roughly 90% found just once. The specimen was blood. These receptors were collected from a man aged 25-45 years in good health.

Regarding this clone: The sample contains more than one DNA sequence encoding this CDR3. The chain links TRBV5-5 to TRBJ2-1, with TRBD2 identical over 9 bases. The CDR3 loop spans 15 amino acids. V trimming: 1 base; J trimming: 3 bases; junction bases outside the gene matches: 2. Germline V gives CDR1 SGHKS, CDR2 YYEKEE (reference sequence). DNA for the CDR3: TGTGCCAGCAGCTTGATTAGCGGGAGCTACAATGAGCAGTTCTTC. This encodes CASSLISGSYNEQFF.

The chain combines TRBV18 with TRBJ1-3; D is unresolved. This CDR3 spans 14 amino acids. Germline values: CDR1 KGHSH, CDR2 LQKENI. V shed 4 bases and J shed 4 bases, with 11 bases lying between them. CDR3 coding DNA: TGTGCCAGCTCACTGGATAATAGCGGAAACACCATATATTTT. Amino acids: CASSLDNSGNTIYF.

This chain links TRBV4-1 with TRBJ1-5, with 10 nucleotides matching TRBD1. V was clipped by 3 bases and J by 5 bases; unmatched bases: 4. Germline CDR1 and CDR2: MGHRA and YSYEKL. This CDR3 region has 15 residues. The CDR3 bases are TGCGCCAGCAGCCAGGGACAGGGGAGCGATCAGCCCCAGCATTTT. Encoded protein: CASSQGQGSDQPQHF.

This rearrangement joins TRBV12-3 or TRBV12-4 to TRBJ2-3; the D is unclear. Trimming shortened V by 6 bases and J by 6 bases, and 10 bases separated the two germline ends. This CDR3 region has 12 residues. In nucleotides, the CDR3 is TGTGCCAGCAGCCCCGAATCTGATACGCAGTATTTT. This codes for CASSPESDTQYF.

This sequence joins TRBV18 and TRBJ2-1; TRBD2 might be the D (7 bases). Deletions cut 0 bases from V and 10 bases from J, with 19 bases between. Germline CDR1 and CDR2: KGHSH and LQKENI. The CDR3 loop spans 16 amino acids. CDR3 coding DNA: TGTGCCAGCTCACCACCGGTTGGAGGGGGGGCGAGAGAGCAGTTCTTC. It codes for CASSPPVGGGAREQFF.

This clone came up once. CDR3 coding DNA: TGTGCCAGTAGTAAGGGGCAGGGGGCGGATGAGCAGTTCTTC. It translates to CASSKGQGADEQFF. The chain recombines TRBV19 with TRBJ2-1; TRBD1 matches at 8 bases. The CDR3 has 14 residues. The germline gives CDR1 LNHDA, CDR2 SQIVND (reference sequence). The junction had 7 bases not matched to a gene; V was cut back by 4 bases and J by 8 bases.

CDR3 residues: CASSPQTPQTGNTEAFF. CDR3 DNA sequence: TGTGCCAGCTCACCTCAAACCCCCCAAACGGGTAACACTGAAGCTTTCTTT. V is TRBV18 and J is TRBJ1-1; D remains unclear. The CDR3 consists of 17 residues. With 3 bases removed from V and 2 bases from J, the gap between germline ends came to 19 bases. From germline, CDR1 is KGHSH and CDR2 LQKENI.

The V gene is TRBV4-3, the J gene TRBJ2-7; D call uncertain. V lost 0 bases and J lost 1, with 16 bases in between. This CDR3 has 17 amino acids. Germline loops: CDR1 LGHNA, CDR2 YSLEER. The CDR3 DNA reads as TGCGCCAGCAGCCAAGATAGATCACAGAAGCCTTCCTACGAGCAGTACTTC. This encodes CASSQDRSQKPSYEQYF.

The table lists this clone with a count of one. The chain uses TRBV6-1 and TRBJ1-5, with a possible D match to TRBD1 (5 bases). This CDR3 contains 13 residues. The V gene's germline CDR1 is MNHNS and CDR2 SASEGT. Trimming stripped 3 bases from V and 7 bases from J, with 10 bases between. The CDR3, as DNA: TGTGCCAGCAGTGAGCCAGGGACCCAGCCCCAGCATTTT. It encodes CASSEPGTQPQHF.

In nucleotides, the CDR3 is TGTGCCAGCAGCAGAGACAGGAATGGCTACACCTTC. Translation gives CASSRDRNGYTF. The rearrangement uses TRBV7-9 and TRBJ1-2; the D gene is possibly TRBD1 (6 bases). Trimming took off 5 bases at V and 6 bases at J, with 10 bases between the two ends. This CDR3 has 12 residues. Germline V gene lookup returns CDR1 SEHNR and CDR2 FQNEAQ (reference sequence). The entire variable domain, with the rest obtained from reference TRBV7-9 and TRBJ1-2, is as follows: DTGVSQNPRHKITKRGQNVTFRCDPISEHNRLYWYRQTLGQGPEFLTYFQNEAQLEKSRLLSDRFSAERPKGSFSTLEIQRTEQGDSAMYLCASSRDRNGYTFGSGTRLTVV.

This chain connects TRBV30 to TRBJ1-5; D is ambiguous. Germline-derived CDR1 and CDR2 are GTSNPN and SVGIG (reference sequence). The CDR3 totals 14 residues. V shed 2 bases and J shed 8 bases, with 16 bases lying between them. CDR3: CAWSWGGPGKPQHF. DNA for the CDR3: TGTGCCTGGAGTTGGGGTGGGCCGGGAAAGCCCCAGCATTTT. Drawing the rest from reference TRBV30 and TRBJ1-5, the complete variable domain is SQTIHQWPATLVQPVGSPLSLECTVEGTSNPNLYWYRQAAGRGLQLLFYSVGIGQISSEVPQNLSASRPQDRQFILSSKKLLLSDSGFYLCAWSWGGPGKPQHFGDGTRLSIL.

The genes are TRBV19 and TRBJ1-2, with TRBD1 matching 7 bases. This CDR3 region has 10 residues. Germline CDR1 and CDR2: LNHDA and SQIVND (reference sequence). V was pared by 10 bases and J by 6 bases, with 2 bases of the junction left unmatched. CDR3 in DNA: TGTGCCACTACAGGGGATGGCTACACCTTC. Its protein product is CATTGDGYTF.

This chain joins TRBV5-5 and TRBJ2-2; no firm D call. Germline loops: CDR1 SGHKS, CDR2 YYEKEE (reference sequence). Trimming removed 4 bases from V and 6 bases from J, with 7 bases in between. This CDR3 has 12 amino acids. Here the CDR3 reads CASSLPPGELFF. The CDR3 region has the DNA TGTGCCAGCAGCCTGCCCCCCGGGGAGCTGTTTTTT.

This chain connects TRBV7-2 to TRBJ1-5; D not resolved. Per germline, CDR1 SGHTA and CDR2 FQGNSA. V was cut by 2 bases and J by 0 bases, with 14 bases left in between. The CDR3 is made up of 17 amino acids. In DNA, the CDR3 is TGTGCCAGCAGCTTAATGTCCAGTCCTTATAGCAATCAGCCCCAGCATTTT. Its translation: CASSLMSSPYSNQPQHF.

In this sample, this clone turned up once. This sample includes further DNA sequences coding for the same CDR3. V and J are TRBV7-9 and TRBJ1-1; TRBD1 might be the D (6 bases). Germline V gene lookup returns CDR1 SEHNR and CDR2 FQNEAQ (reference sequence). The CDR3 is 13 residues long. V was shortened by 5 bases and J by 5 bases, with 12 bases between the two germline ends. CDR3 in amino acids: CASSLQGGTEAFF. DNA of the CDR3: TGTGCCAGCAGCCTACAGGGAGGAACTGAAGCTTTCTTT.

The chain uses TRBV3-1 (or the pseudogene TRBV3-2) and TRBJ2-7; TRBD1 agrees at 9 bases. Per the germline V gene, CDR1 is LGHDT and CDR2 is YNNKEL (reference sequence). CDR3 size: 16 residues. Unmatched junction bases numbered 6, after V lost 1 base and J lost 2 bases. CDR3 bases: TGTGCCAGCAGCCAAGCTCCGGGACAGGGTCCCTACGAGCAGTACTTC. Protein: CASSQAPGQGPYEQYF.

The CDR3 here is CATSRDNVGELFF. For the CDR3, the DNA is TGTGCCACATCGAGGGACAACGTCGGGGAGCTGTTTTTT. V gene TRBV11-2 combines with J gene TRBJ2-2; TRBD1 might be the D (6 bases). V shed 10 bases and J shed 7 bases, with 16 bases lying between them. The germline V gene has CDR1 SGHAT and CDR2 FQNNGV. This CDR3 comprises 13 residues.

In this sample, this clone turned up once. V is TRBV20-1 and J is TRBJ1-1; D is ambiguous. The CDR3 is 11 residues long. Between the trimmed V and J ends, which lost 1 base and 2 bases, there was a span of 2 bases. Per the germline V gene, CDR1 is DFQATT and CDR2 is SNEGSKA (reference sequence). Written as DNA, the CDR3 is TGCAGTGCTAGAGTCAACACTGAAGCTTTCTTT. It yields the protein CSARVNTEAFF.

A word on this clone: The junction does not match germline at one end; this may be a read error. The chain couples TRBV6-5 to TRBJ1-1, with D perhaps matching TRBD1 (6 bases). The CDR3 length is 12 residues. CDR1 and CDR2 from the germline V gene are MNHEY and SVGAGI. The CDR3 region is CASDRRNSEAFF. The CDR3 bases are TGTGCCAGCGACAGGAGAAACAGTGAAGCTTTCTTT.

The rearrangement links TRBV28 to TRBJ2-7, with 13 bases matching TRBD2. V dropped 3 bases and J dropped 4; count of bases not matched to a gene: 6. The CDR3 spans 16 residues. Germline V CDR1 and CDR2: MDHEN, SYDVKM. CDR3 bases: TGTGCCAGCAGTTTGTCGGGACTAGCGGGACGGTACGAGCAGTACTTC. This encodes CASSLSGLAGRYEQYF.

The chain uses TRBV10-3 and TRBJ2-1; 7 bases map to TRBD1. CDR1 and CDR2 (germline): ENHRY, SYGVKD. This CDR3 comprises 21 residues. V gave up 8 bases and J gave up 6 bases; unmatched junction bases: 31. The CDR3 region has the DNA TGTGCCATCTTACAGGGGCTTGCCGCGTCTAGCCCGAATCATCCATTCAATGAGCAGTTCTTC. Its protein product is CAILQGLAASSPNHPFNEQFF.

J is TRBJ2-3 and V is TRBV14; TRBD2 might be the D (6 bases). V shed 4 bases and J shed 0 bases, with 20 bases lying between them. The CDR3 consists of 18 residues. Germline CDR1 reads SGHDN; CDR2 reads FVKESK. The CDR3, as DNA: TGTGCCAGCAGCCCCCGCGCTTTTAGCGGACCTAGCACAGATACGCAGTATTTT. Its protein product is CASSPRAFSGPSTDTQYF.

The CDR3 region is CASSLELGAAGNTIYF. As DNA, the CDR3 is TGTGCCAGCAGCTTAGAATTGGGGGCGGCTGGAAACACCATATATTTT. This chain links TRBV7-2 with TRBJ1-3; perhaps TRBD1 as D (6 bases). This CDR3 is 16 amino acids long. Trimming shortened V by 1 base and J by 2 bases, and 12 bases separated the two germline ends. Germline V gene lookup returns CDR1 SGHTA and CDR2 FQGNSA.

The chain recombines TRBV5-1 with TRBJ2-2; D is tentatively TRBD1 or TRBD2 (5 bases each). V dropped 0 bases and J dropped 6 bases, with 12 bases sitting between them. The CDR3 is 15 amino acids. In germline, CDR1 is SGHRS, CDR2 YFSETQ. Here the CDR3 DNA reads TGCGCCAGCAGCTTGGGAAGGGGAGACTCCGGGGAGCTGTTTTTT. Translating it yields CASSLGRGDSGELFF.

This clone was observed once. J is TRBJ2-1 and V is TRBV7-3; 10 positions agree with TRBD1. CDR3 length: 15 amino acids. V was clipped by 5 bases and J by 8 bases; unmatched bases: 9. In germline, CDR1 is SGHTA, CDR2 FQGTGA. The DNA for the CDR3 is TGTGCCAGCAGCCTCCGGGACAGGGGTTTTGATGAGCAGTTCTTC. Amino acid sequence: CASSLRDRGFDEQFF.

The chain carries TRBV28 and TRBJ2-7, with 10 positions matching TRBD2. J gave up 3 bases and V 8 bases, and 7 bases lay outside the gene matches. Per germline, CDR1 MDHEN and CDR2 SYDVKM. CDR3 length: 14 amino acids. Written as DNA, the CDR3 is TGTGCCAGCTTCACTAGCGGGAAGGGCTACGAGCAGTACTTC. Its translation is CASFTSGKGYEQYF.

The gene calls are TRBV7-9 and TRBJ1-1, with D possibly matching TRBD1 (6 bases). The germline V gene encodes CDR1 SEHNR and CDR2 FQNEAQ (reference sequence). V lost 4 bases and J lost 1, with 10 bases in between. The CDR3 spans 14 residues. DNA of the CDR3: TGTGCCAGCAGCTCCGGACAGCCGAACACTGAAGCTTTCTTT. This codes for CASSSGQPNTEAFF.

The chain is built from TRBV5-1 and TRBJ2-5, with D possibly TRBD2 on 6 matching bases. CDR1 is SGHRS and CDR2 is YFSETQ in the germline V gene. This CDR3 has 13 amino acids. V was shortened by 1 base and J by 5 bases, with 9 bases between the two germline ends. The CDR3 loop is CASSLSGGETQYF. In nucleotides, the CDR3 is TGCGCCAGCAGCTTGTCTGGAGGGGAGACCCAGTACTTC.

This chain uses TRBV7-2 with TRBJ2-2; D perhaps matches TRBD1 (5 bases). The CDR3 runs to 16 residues. Germline lookup yields CDR1 SGHTA and CDR2 FQGNSA. Trimming removed 5 bases from V and 2 bases from J, with 15 bases in between. In DNA, the CDR3 is TGTGCCAGCAGCGTACAGGTCACAACCAACACCGGGGAGCTGTTTTTT. It encodes CASSVQVTTNTGELFF.

The gene calls are TRBV19 and TRBJ1-2, with 7 bases identical to TRBD1. The CDR3 contains 14 residues. Germline CDR1 and CDR2: LNHDA and SQIVND (reference sequence). Losses at the gene ends were 3 bases for V and 3 bases for J; bases not matched to a gene: 4. CDR3 coding DNA: TGTGCCAGTAGTATGGGGACAGAGTACTATGGCTACACCTTC. Translated, it gives CASSMGTEYYGYTF.

The CDR3 DNA sequence: TGTGCCAGCAGCTCTAGGACTAGCGGGACCTACAATGAGCAGTTCTTC. Its translation is CASSSRTSGTYNEQFF. This chain joins TRBV13 and TRBJ2-1, with 12 bases that match TRBD2. The CDR3 contains 16 residues. Germline V lookup: CDR1 PRHDT, CDR2 FYEKMQ (reference sequence). V lost 4 bases and J lost 2; bases outside the gene matches: 3.

This clone was seen only once. This chain uses TRBV30 with TRBJ1-5; D is perhaps TRBD1 (6 bases). Germline CDR1 GTSNPN, CDR2 SVGIG (reference sequence). The CDR3 spans 13 residues. V lost 3 bases to trimming and J lost 6 bases, with 12 bases between them. CDR3 sequence: CAWRQGYGQPQHF. In DNA form, the CDR3 reads TGTGCCTGGAGGCAGGGGTATGGTCAGCCCCAGCATTTT.